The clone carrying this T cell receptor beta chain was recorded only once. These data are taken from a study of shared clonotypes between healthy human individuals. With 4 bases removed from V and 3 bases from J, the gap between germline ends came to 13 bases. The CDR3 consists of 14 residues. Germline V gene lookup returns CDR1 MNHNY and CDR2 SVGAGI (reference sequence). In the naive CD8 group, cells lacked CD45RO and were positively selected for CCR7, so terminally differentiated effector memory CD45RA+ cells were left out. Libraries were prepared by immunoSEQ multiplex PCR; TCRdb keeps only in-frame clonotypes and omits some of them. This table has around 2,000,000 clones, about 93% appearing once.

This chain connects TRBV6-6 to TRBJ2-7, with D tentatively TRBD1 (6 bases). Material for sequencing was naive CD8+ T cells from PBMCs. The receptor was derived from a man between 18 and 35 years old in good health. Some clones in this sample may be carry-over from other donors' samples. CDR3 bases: TGTGCCAGCAGTTTCGGGACGGGACACTACGAGCAGTACTTC. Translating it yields CASSFGTGHYEQYF.